This entry lists 28 T cell receptor beta chains sequenced from one sample in a study of T cell responses to AZD1222 COVID-19 vaccine. Clones were read by immunoSEQ multiplex PCR, and TCRdb kept only the in-frame ones, dropping some. The data contain around 110,000 clones, over 75% of them singletons. The sequencing used peripheral blood, collected on day 0 of AZD1222 vaccination. These TCRs come from an adult in good health.

The chain couples TRBV5-1 to TRBJ1-1; D call uncertain. This CDR3 spans 17 amino acids. Germline assignment: CDR1 SGHRS and CDR2 YFSETQ. With 0 bases removed from V and 1 base from J, the gap between germline ends came to 16 bases. The CDR3 region is CASSLDAGTISNTEAFF. DNA for the CDR3: TGCGCCAGCAGCTTGGACGCGGGAACAATTTCGAACACTGAAGCTTTCTTT.

The chain carries TRBV5-6 and TRBJ1-2; tentatively, D is TRBD1 (6 bases). This CDR3 is 15 amino acids long. V was trimmed by 3 bases and J by 4 bases, leaving 16 bases between them. Germline loops: CDR1 SGHDT, CDR2 YYEEEE. The CDR3 bases are TGTGCCAGCAGCTGGGGGCTCCTTGGGGGCTATGGCTACACCTTC. Amino acids: CASSWGLLGGYGYTF.

The chain combines TRBV12-3 or TRBV12-4 with TRBJ1-5; 7 bases map to TRBD1. The CDR3 has 13 amino acids. V gave up 4 bases and J gave up 6 bases; unmatched junction bases: 3. The CDR3 region is CASSYRGSQPQHF. As DNA, the CDR3 is TGTGCCAGCAGTTACAGGGGTAGTCAGCCCCAGCATTTT.

The CDR3 protein is CASSFQGIGAATNEKLFF. As DNA, the CDR3 is TGTGCCAGCAGCTTTCAGGGGATCGGGGCAGCAACTAATGAAAAACTGTTTTTT. The chain has TRBV7-9 and TRBJ1-4; D is possibly TRBD1 (6 bases). The CDR3 totals 18 residues. V was shortened by 3 bases and J by 0 bases, with 17 bases between the two germline ends. CDR1 and CDR2 (germline): SEHNR, FQNEAQ (reference sequence). Full variable domain (remainder filled in from reference TRBV7-9 and TRBJ1-4): DTGVSQNPRHKITKRGQNVTFRCDPISEHNRLYWYRQTLGQGPEFLTYFQNEAQLEKSRLLSDRFSAERPKGSFSTLEIQRTEQGDSAMYLCASSFQGIGAATNEKLFFGSGTQLSVL.

This sequence joins TRBV5-1 and TRBJ1-6; 8 bases fit TRBD1. V trimming: 3 bases; J trimming: 7 bases; junction bases outside the gene matches: 6. CDR3 length: 15 residues. From germline, CDR1 is SGHRS and CDR2 YFSETQ. CDR3: CASSSGTGFNSPLHF. In DNA, the CDR3 is TGCGCCAGCAGCTCTGGGACAGGTTTCAATTCACCCCTCCACTTT.

This chain connects TRBV12-3 or TRBV12-4 to TRBJ1-2; 8 bases align to TRBD1. The CDR3 is 12 residues long. J lost 8 bases, V lost 6 bases, and 5 bases had no gene match. The CDR3 protein is CASSPTGAGYTF. The CDR3 DNA sequence: TGTGCCAGCAGCCCGACAGGGGCGGGCTACACCTTC.

The chain carries TRBV4-1 and TRBJ1-5, with TRBD1 matching over 8 bases. The germline V gene encodes CDR1 MGHRA and CDR2 YSYEKL. CDR3 length equals 16 residues. Trimming at V came to 4 bases and at J to 6 bases, leaving 11 bases not matched to a gene. This CDR3 is CASSPSEAGGVQPQHF. The CDR3 DNA is TGCGCCAGCAGCCCGTCAGAGGCAGGGGGCGTTCAGCCCCAGCATTTT.

Only a few counts were recorded for this clone. The rearrangement joins TRBV4-1 to TRBJ1-2, with 9 positions matching TRBD1. The CDR3 consists of 15 residues. Germline lookup yields CDR1 MGHRA and CDR2 YSYEKL. Trimming at V came to 6 bases and at J to 5 bases, leaving 10 bases not matched to a gene. The CDR3 here is CASSREGQGPYGYTF. Written as DNA, the CDR3 is TGCGCCAGCAGTCGAGAGGGACAGGGCCCTTATGGCTACACCTTC.

V and J are TRBV28 and TRBJ2-2; D gene uncertain. The CDR3 runs 14 residues. The V end lost 3 bases, the J end lost 0 bases, and 5 bases lay between the germline ends. Per the germline V gene, CDR1 is MDHEN and CDR2 is SYDVKM. CDR3 sequence: CASSLTTNTGELFF. In DNA form, the CDR3 reads TGTGCCAGCAGTTTGACAACGAACACCGGGGAGCTGTTTTTT. Looking up the rest from reference TRBV28 and TRBJ2-2 gives the full variable domain: DVKVTQSSRYLVKRTGEKVFLECVQDMDHENMFWYRQDPGLGLRLIYFSYDVKMKEKGDIPEGYSVSREKKERFSLILESASTNQTSMYLCASSLTTNTGELFFGEGSRLTVL.

This rearrangement joins TRBV2 to TRBJ1-5; 7 nucleotides align to TRBD1. This CDR3 comprises 15 residues. With 6 bases clipped from V and 2 bases from J, the junction kept 7 bases outside the gene matches. Germline CDR1 reads SNHLY; CDR2 reads FYNNEI. The CDR3 DNA follows: TGTGCCAGCAGCCTTGACAGGGAAGGCAATCAGCCCCAGCATTTT. Its protein is CASSLDREGNQPQHF. Using reference TRBV2 and TRBJ1-5 for the parts outside the CDR3, the full variable domain is EPEVTQTPSHQVTQMGQEVILRCVPISNHLYFYWYRQILGQKVEFLVSFYNNEISEKSEIFDDQFSVERPDGSNFTLKIRSTKLEDSAMYFCASSLDREGNQPQHFGDGTRLSIL.

This chain links TRBV6-5 with TRBJ1-4, with D perhaps matching TRBD1 (6 bases). Germline assignment: CDR1 MNHEY and CDR2 SVGAGI. The CDR3 runs to 13 residues. Between the trimmed V and J ends, which lost 2 bases and 5 bases, there was a span of 6 bases. The CDR3 spells CASSYGQNEKLFF. CDR3 nucleotides: TGTGCCAGCAGTTACGGACAGAATGAAAAACTGTTTTTT.

This chain joins TRBV15 and TRBJ1-5; a possible D gene is TRBD1 (6 bases). In germline, CDR1 is LNHNV, CDR2 YYDKDF (reference sequence). The V and J ends lost 0 bases and 4 bases respectively, with 10 bases between them. This CDR3 has 15 residues. CDR3: CATSRDKGGNQPQHF. CDR3 in DNA: TGTGCCACCAGCAGAGATAAGGGGGGAAATCAGCCCCAGCATTTT. Full variable domain (outside the CDR3, taken from reference TRBV15 and TRBJ1-5): DAMVIQNPRYQVTQFGKPVTLSCSQTLNHNVMYWYQQKSSQAPKLLFHYYDKDFNNEADTPDNFQSRRPNTSFCFLDIRSPGLGDTAMYLCATSRDKGGNQPQHFGDGTRLSIL.

Comments on this clone: The same CDR3 arises from other DNA sequences in this sample as well. The rearrangement joins TRBV28 to TRBJ1-5; no firm D call. The CDR3 totals 13 residues. Germline assignment: CDR1 MDHEN and CDR2 SYDVKM. V lost 5 bases, J lost 0 bases, and 5 bases lay in between. The CDR3 spells CASSPDSNQPQHF. CDR3 bases: TGTGCCAGCAGTCCAGATAGCAATCAGCCCCAGCATTTT.

The rearrangement joins TRBV7-2 to TRBJ2-1; unclear D gene. The germline CDR1 and CDR2 sequences are SGHTA and FQGNSA. V dropped 2 bases and J dropped 9 bases, with 11 bases sitting between them. The CDR3 extends over 13 amino acids. This CDR3 is CASSLSPAAEQFF. The CDR3 DNA sequence: TGTGCCAGCAGCTTATCCCCGGCTGCTGAGCAGTTCTTC.

The chain is built from TRBV7-3 and TRBJ2-1; 9 nucleotides line up with TRBD2. The CDR3 spans 15 residues. The junction had 9 bases not matched to a gene; V was cut back by 5 bases and J by 7 bases. The germline V gene has CDR1 SGHTA and CDR2 FQGTGA. Here the CDR3 DNA reads TGTGCCAGCAGCCCGCACACTAGCGGGCGGAATGAGCAGTTCTTC. Translated: CASSPHTSGRNEQFF.

In this sample, this clone turned up a few times. This chain uses TRBV9 with TRBJ2-1, with D tentatively TRBD2 (5 bases). Trimming took 3 bases from V and 8 from J, leaving 15 bases between them. Germline CDR1 is SGDLS and CDR2 is YYNGEE. This CDR3 has 14 amino acids. The DNA of the CDR3 is TGTGCCAGCAGCGGGGGAGTACATAGCGATGAGCAGTTCTTC. This gives the protein CASSGGVHSDEQFF.

This chain connects TRBV12-3 or TRBV12-4 to TRBJ1-2; D not resolved. CDR3 length equals 12 residues. V lost 4 bases and J 7 bases, leaving 10 bases between the germline ends. CDR3: CASSCVGCGYTF. CDR3 bases: TGTGCCAGCAGTTGTGTAGGGTGTGGCTACACCTTC.

This sequence joins TRBV20-1 and TRBJ1-2; 7 bases are a match to TRBD1. The trim removed 5 bases at V and 8 bases at J, leaving 5 bases unmatched. CDR1 is DFQATT and CDR2 is SNEGSKA in the germline V gene (reference sequence). CDR3 size: 11 residues. This chain's CDR3 is CSAYRGRGYTF. CDR3 sequence (DNA): TGCAGTGCTTACAGGGGTAGAGGCTACACCTTC.

The V gene is TRBV5-3, the J gene TRBJ2-5; D is uncertain. TRBV5-3 is designated an ORF whose function remains uncertain. Trimming removed 9 bases at V and 6 bases at J, with 6 bases between. The CDR3 sequence is 9 residues long. CDR3 sequence: CATFQTQYF. DNA for the CDR3: TGTGCCACGTTCCAGACCCAGTACTTC.

The CDR3 region has the DNA TGTGCCAGCAGCTTAGGTTTAGGGACGAGGGCAGATACGCAGTATTTT. Protein: CASSLGLGTRADTQYF. The chain employs TRBV7-3 and TRBJ2-3, with D possibly being TRBD1 or TRBD2 (5 bases each). V was trimmed by 2 bases and J by 4 bases, leaving 16 bases between them. This CDR3 comprises 16 residues. Germline V gene sequence: CDR1 SGHTA, CDR2 FQGTGA.

The chain has TRBV7-2 and TRBJ1-6; TRBD1 is a possible D gene (5 bases). CDR1 is SGHTA and CDR2 is FQGNSA in the germline V gene. The CDR3 is 14 amino acids. Trimming took 5 bases from V and 6 from J, leaving 11 bases between them. CDR3 protein: CASSPGATNSPLHF. The CDR3 coding sequence is TGTGCCAGCAGCCCCGGGGCCACTAATTCACCCCTCCACTTT.

This clone has a single count. The chain uses TRBV19 and TRBJ2-7; TRBD2 matches 7 bases. Germline V CDR1 and CDR2: LNHDA, SQIVND (reference sequence). This CDR3 is built from 13 residues. The V segment lost 3 bases and the J segment 7 bases; nucleotides outside the gene matches: 6. CDR3 in amino acids: CASSIGGLGEQYF. The CDR3 DNA sequence: TGTGCCAGTAGTATCGGGGGGTTGGGGGAGCAGTACTTC. Filled out from reference TRBV19 and TRBJ2-7, the complete variable domain reads DGGITQSPKYLFRKEGQNVTLSCEQNLNHDAMYWYRQDPGQGLRLIYYSQIVNDFQKGDIAEGYSVSREKKESFPLTVTSAQKNPTAFYLCASSIGGLGEQYFGPGTRLTVT.

This rearrangement joins TRBV18 to TRBJ1-1; possible D gene TRBD1, 6 bases. V dropped 0 bases and J dropped 1 base, with 9 bases sitting between them. This CDR3 contains 15 residues. The germline V gene has CDR1 KGHSH and CDR2 LQKENI. CDR3 residues: CASSPPVGGNTEAFF. The CDR3 DNA reads as TGTGCCAGCTCACCACCGGTAGGGGGGAACACTGAAGCTTTCTTT.

This clone was detected once. The chain links TRBV30 to TRBJ1-5, with a weak D call TRBD1 (5 bases). In germline, CDR1 is GTSNPN, CDR2 SVGIG (reference sequence). The V end was cut by 3 bases, the J end by 0 bases, with 15 bases between. The CDR3 contains 16 residues. CDR3 amino acids: CAWSQAGIHSNQPQHF. DNA for the CDR3: TGTGCCTGGAGCCAAGCAGGGATACATAGCAATCAGCCCCAGCATTTT.

The chain links TRBV2 to TRBJ1-3; TRBD1 is a possible D gene (6 bases). There are 15 residues in the CDR3. CDR1 is SNHLY and CDR2 is FYNNEI in the germline V gene. Trimming pared 4 bases from V and 0 bases from J, leaving 10 bases between. The DNA of the CDR3 is TGTGCCAGCAGTGTGGACAGCTACTCTGGAAACACCATATATTTT. This encodes CASSVDSYSGNTIYF.

This chain connects TRBV24-1 to TRBJ1-2, with 8 bases matching TRBD1. The V segment lost 1 base and the J segment 4 bases; nucleotides outside the gene matches: 1. Germline values: CDR1 KGHDR, CDR2 SFDVKD. This CDR3 has 14 amino acids. CDR3 sequence (DNA): TGTGCCACCAGTGATTTAGACAGGGGCTATGGCTACACCTTC. Translating gives CATSDLDRGYGYTF.

This chain connects TRBV6-2 or TRBV6-3 to TRBJ1-1, with unresolved D. This CDR3 has 16 residues. Trimming pared 6 bases from V and 1 base from J, leaving 18 bases between. Germline lookup yields CDR1 MNHEY and CDR2 SVGEGT. DNA for the CDR3: TGTGCCAGCAGCCGGGGTCTAAGAAACAGGAACACTGAAGCTTTCTTT. This sequence encodes CASSRGLRNRNTEAFF.

The DNA for the CDR3 is TGTGCCAGCAGCCGGATTAGCGGGAGTAAGGAGACCCAGTACTTC. Translated, it gives CASSRISGSKETQYF. The J gene is TRBJ2-5, the V gene TRBV7-2; 9 bases map to TRBD2. In germline, CDR1 is SGHTA, CDR2 FQGNSA. The CDR3 spans 15 residues. With 5 bases clipped from V and 5 bases from J, the junction kept 9 bases outside the gene matches.